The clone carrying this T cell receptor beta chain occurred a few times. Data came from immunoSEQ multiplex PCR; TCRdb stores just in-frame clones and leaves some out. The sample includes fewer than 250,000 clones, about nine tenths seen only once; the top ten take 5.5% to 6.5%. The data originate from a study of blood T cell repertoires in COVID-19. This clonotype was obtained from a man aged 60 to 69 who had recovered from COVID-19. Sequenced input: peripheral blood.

The CDR3 nucleotides read TGTGCCAGCAGCCTATCATCTGGGGCTAGCTACGAGCAGTACTTC. The encoded protein is CASSLSSGASYEQYF. The V and J genes are TRBV9 and TRBJ2-7; D perhaps matches TRBD1 (5 bases). The CDR3 consists of 15 residues. V was trimmed by 4 bases and J by 3 bases, leaving 17 bases between them. CDR1 and CDR2 (germline): SGDLS, YYNGEE.